This T cell receptor beta chain was obtained from a study of blood T cell repertoires in COVID-19. The CDR3 spans 15 residues. Germline CDR1 and CDR2: MNHEY and SVGAGI. The V end was cut by 2 bases, the J end by 2 bases, with 13 bases between. Some clones are missing from TCRdb's copy, which holds only in-frame ones; the method was immunoSEQ multiplex PCR. Of hundreds of thousands of clones in the sample, roughly 87% were seen once. This chain joins TRBV6-5 and TRBJ2-7, with D perhaps TRBD1 (5 bases). The sequence derives from a man aged 18 to 30 with COVID-19, enrolled during active disease. Sequences were obtained from peripheral blood. The CDR3 DNA is TGTGCCAGCAGTTACCTAGGGGCTGGGGCCTACGAGCAGTACTTC. Its protein is CASSYLGAGAYEQYF.